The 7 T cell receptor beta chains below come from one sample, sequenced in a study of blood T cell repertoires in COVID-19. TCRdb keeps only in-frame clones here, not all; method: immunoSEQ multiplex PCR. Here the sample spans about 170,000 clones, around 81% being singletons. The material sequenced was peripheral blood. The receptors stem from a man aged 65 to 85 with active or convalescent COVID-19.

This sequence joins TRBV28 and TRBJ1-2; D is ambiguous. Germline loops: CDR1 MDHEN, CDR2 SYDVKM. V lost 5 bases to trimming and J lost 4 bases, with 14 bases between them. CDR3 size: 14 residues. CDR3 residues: CASSGRGLGYGYTF. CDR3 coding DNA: TGTGCCAGCAGTGGTCGAGGGCTTGGCTATGGCTACACCTTC.

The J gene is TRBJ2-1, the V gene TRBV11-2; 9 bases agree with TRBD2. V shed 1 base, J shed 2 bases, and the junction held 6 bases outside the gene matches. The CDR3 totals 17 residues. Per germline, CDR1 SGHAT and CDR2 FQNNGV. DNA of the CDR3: TGTGCCAGCAGCTTAGCGACTAGCGGCCATACCTACAATGAGCAGTTCTTC. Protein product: CASSLATSGHTYNEQFF.

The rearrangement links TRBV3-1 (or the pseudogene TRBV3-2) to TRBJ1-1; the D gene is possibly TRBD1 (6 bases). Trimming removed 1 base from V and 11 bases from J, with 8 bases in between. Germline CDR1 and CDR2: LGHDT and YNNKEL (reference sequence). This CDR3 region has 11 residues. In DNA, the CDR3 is TGTGCCAGCAGCCAAGGGCAGGGGGCTTTCTTT. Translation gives CASSQGQGAFF.

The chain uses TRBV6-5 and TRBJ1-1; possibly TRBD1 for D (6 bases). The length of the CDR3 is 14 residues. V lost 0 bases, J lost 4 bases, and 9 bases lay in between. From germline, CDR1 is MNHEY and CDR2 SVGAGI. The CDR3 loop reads CASSYSTGITEAFF. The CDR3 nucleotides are TGTGCCAGCAGTTACTCAACAGGGATCACTGAAGCTTTCTTT.

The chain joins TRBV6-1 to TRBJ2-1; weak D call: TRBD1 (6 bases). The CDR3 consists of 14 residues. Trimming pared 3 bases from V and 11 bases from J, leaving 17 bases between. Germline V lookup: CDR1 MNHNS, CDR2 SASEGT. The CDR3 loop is CASSEGRGPSKQFF. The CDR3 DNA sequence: TGTGCCAGCAGTGAGGGCAGGGGACCGTCTAAGCAGTTCTTC.

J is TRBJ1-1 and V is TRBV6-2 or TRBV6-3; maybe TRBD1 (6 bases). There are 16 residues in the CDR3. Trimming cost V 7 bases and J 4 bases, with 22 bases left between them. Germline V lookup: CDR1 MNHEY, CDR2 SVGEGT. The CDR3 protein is CASIPAGGRRFTEAFF. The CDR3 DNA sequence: TGTGCCAGCATCCCTGCGGGGGGCCGCCGTTTCACTGAAGCTTTCTTT.

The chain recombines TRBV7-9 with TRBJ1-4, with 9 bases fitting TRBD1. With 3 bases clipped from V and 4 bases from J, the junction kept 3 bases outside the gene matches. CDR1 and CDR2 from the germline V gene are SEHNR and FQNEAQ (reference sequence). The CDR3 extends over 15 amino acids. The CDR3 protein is CASSLGTGINEKLFF. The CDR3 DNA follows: TGTGCCAGCAGCTTGGGGACAGGGATTAATGAAAAACTGTTTTTT.